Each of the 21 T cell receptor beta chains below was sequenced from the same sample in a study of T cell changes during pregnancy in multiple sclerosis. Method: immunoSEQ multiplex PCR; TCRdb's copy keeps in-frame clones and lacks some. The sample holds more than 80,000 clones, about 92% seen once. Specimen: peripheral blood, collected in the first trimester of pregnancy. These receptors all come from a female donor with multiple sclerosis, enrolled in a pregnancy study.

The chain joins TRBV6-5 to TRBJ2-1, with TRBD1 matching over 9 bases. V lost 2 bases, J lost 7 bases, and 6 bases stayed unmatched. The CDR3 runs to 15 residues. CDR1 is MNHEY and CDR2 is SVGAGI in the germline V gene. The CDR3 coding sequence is TGTGCCAGCAGTTACCCCATCGGACAGGGGAATGAGCAGTTCTTC. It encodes CASSYPIGQGNEQFF.

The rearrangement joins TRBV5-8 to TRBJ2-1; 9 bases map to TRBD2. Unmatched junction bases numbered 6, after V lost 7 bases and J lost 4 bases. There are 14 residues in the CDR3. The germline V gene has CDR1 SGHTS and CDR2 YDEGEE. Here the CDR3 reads CASRIAGVYNEQFF. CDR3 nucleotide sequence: TGTGCCAGCCGGATAGCGGGGGTATACAATGAGCAGTTCTTC.

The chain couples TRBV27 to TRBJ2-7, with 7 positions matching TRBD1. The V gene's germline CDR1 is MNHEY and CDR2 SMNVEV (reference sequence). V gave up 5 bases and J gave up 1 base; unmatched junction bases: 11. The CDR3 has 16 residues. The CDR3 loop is CASSTMGGTESYEQYF. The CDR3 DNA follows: TGTGCCAGCAGTACTATGGGTGGGACAGAATCCTACGAGCAGTACTTC.

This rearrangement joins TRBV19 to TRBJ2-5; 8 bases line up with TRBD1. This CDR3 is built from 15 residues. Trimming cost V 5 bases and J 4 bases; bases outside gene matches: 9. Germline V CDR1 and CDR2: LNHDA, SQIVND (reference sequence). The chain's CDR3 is CASSDGQGGGETQYF. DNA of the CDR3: TGTGCCAGTAGTGACGGACAGGGTGGAGGAGAGACCCAGTACTTC.

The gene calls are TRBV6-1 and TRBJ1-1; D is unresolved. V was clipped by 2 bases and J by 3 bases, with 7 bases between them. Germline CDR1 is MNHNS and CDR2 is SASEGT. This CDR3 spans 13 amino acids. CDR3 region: CASSELRDTEAFF. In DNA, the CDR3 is TGTGCCAGCAGTGAACTACGAGACACTGAAGCTTTCTTT.

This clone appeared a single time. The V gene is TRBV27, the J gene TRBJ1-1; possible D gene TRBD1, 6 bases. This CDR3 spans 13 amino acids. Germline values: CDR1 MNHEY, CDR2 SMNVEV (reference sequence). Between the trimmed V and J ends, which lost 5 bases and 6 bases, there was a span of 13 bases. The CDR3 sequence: CASSGGAGSEAFF. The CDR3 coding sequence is TGTGCCAGCAGTGGGGGCGCCGGATCTGAAGCTTTCTTT.

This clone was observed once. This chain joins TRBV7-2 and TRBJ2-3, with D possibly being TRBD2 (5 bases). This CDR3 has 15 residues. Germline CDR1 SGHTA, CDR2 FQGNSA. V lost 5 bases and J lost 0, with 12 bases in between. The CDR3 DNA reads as TGTGCCAGCAGCAGCGGACTCATTAGCACAGATACGCAGTATTTT. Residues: CASSSGLISTDTQYF.

Written as DNA, the CDR3 is TGTGCCAGCAGGGTACAGGGGAGAACCGGGGAGCTGTTTTTT. Amino acid sequence: CASRVQGRTGELFF. V is TRBV6-5 and J is TRBJ2-2, with TRBD1 identical over 7 bases. With V trimmed by 6 bases and J by 5 bases, 6 bases remained unmatched. Germline CDR1 MNHEY, CDR2 SVGAGI. The CDR3 is made up of 14 amino acids.

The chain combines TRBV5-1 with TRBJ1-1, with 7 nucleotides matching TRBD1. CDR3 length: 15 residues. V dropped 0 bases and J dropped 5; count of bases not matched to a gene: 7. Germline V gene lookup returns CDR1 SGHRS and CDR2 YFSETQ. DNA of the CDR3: TGCGCCAGCAGCTTGGGACAGGGAGGCCGAACTGAAGCTTTCTTT. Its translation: CASSLGQGGRTEAFF.

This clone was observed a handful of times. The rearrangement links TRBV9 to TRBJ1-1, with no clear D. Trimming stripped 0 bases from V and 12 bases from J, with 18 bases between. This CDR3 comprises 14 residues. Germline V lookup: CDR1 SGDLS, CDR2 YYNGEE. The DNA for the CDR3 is TGTGCCAGCAGCGTAGGCGAGGGTGAGGGTTGGACTTTCTTT. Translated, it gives CASSVGEGEGWTFF.

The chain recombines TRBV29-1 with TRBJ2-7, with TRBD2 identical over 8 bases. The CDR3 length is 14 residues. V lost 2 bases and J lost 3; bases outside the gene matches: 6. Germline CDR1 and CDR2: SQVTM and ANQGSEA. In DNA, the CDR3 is TGCAGCGTTGAAAGCGGGAGAGAGAGCTACGAGCAGTACTTC. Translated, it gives CSVESGRESYEQYF.

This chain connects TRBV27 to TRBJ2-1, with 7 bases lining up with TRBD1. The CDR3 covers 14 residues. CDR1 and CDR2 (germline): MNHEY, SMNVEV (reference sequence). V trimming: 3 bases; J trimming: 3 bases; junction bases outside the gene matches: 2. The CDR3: CASSLGQNYNEQFF. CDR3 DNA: TGTGCCAGCAGTTTGGGACAGAACTACAATGAGCAGTTCTTC.

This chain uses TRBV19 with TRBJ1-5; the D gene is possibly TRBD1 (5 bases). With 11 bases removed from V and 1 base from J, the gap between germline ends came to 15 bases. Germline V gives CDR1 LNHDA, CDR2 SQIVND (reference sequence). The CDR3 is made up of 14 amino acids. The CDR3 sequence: CACRPGLSNQPQHF. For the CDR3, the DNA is TGTGCCTGTCGTCCGGGACTCAGCAATCAGCCCCAGCATTTT. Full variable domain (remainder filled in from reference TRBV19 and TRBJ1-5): DGGITQSPKYLFRKEGQNVTLSCEQNLNHDAMYWYRQDPGQGLRLIYYSQIVNDFQKGDIAEGYSVSREKKESFPLTVTSAQKNPTAFYLCACRPGLSNQPQHFGDGTRLSIL.

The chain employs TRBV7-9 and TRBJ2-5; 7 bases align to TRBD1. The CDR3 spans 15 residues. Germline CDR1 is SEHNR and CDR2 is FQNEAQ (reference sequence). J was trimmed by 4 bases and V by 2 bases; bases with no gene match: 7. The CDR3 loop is CASSLLGQDGETQYF. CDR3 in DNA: TGTGCCAGCAGCTTACTTGGACAGGATGGAGAGACCCAGTACTTC. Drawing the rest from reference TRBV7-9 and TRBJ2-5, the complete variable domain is DTGVSQNPRHKITKRGQNVTFRCDPISEHNRLYWYRQTLGQGPEFLTYFQNEAQLEKSRLLSDRFSAERPKGSFSTLEIQRTEQGDSAMYLCASSLLGQDGETQYFGPGTRLLVL.

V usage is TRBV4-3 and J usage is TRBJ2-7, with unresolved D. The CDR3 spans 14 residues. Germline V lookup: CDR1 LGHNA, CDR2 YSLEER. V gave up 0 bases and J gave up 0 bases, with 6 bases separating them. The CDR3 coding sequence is TGCGCCAGCAGCCAAGAGGTTAGCTCCTACGAGCAGTACTTC. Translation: CASSQEVSSYEQYF.

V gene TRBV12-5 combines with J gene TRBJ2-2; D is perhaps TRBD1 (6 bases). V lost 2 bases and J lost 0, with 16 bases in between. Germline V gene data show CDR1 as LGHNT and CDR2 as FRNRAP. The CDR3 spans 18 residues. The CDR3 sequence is CASGLFHGTTTNTGELFF. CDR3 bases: TGTGCTAGTGGTTTGTTTCATGGGACAACAACGAACACCGGGGAGCTGTTTTTT.

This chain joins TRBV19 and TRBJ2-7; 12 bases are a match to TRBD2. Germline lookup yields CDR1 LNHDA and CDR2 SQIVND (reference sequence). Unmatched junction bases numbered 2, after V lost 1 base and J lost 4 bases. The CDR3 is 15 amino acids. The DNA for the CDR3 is TGTGCCAGTAGTATAGCCACTAGCGGGAGGTACGAGCAGTACTTC. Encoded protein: CASSIATSGRYEQYF.

CDR3 in amino acids: CASSLAGLNPTYEQYF. The CDR3 DNA is TGTGCCAGCAGCTTAGCGGGACTAAATCCTACCTACGAGCAGTACTTC. This sequence joins TRBV7-2 and TRBJ2-7; TRBD2 agrees at 7 bases. V dropped 0 bases and J dropped 2; count of bases not matched to a gene: 7. From germline, CDR1 is SGHTA and CDR2 FQGNSA. This CDR3 has 16 residues.

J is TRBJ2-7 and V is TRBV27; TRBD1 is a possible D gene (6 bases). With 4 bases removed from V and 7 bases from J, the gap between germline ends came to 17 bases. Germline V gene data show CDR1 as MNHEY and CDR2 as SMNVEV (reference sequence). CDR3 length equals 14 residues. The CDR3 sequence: CASSSRTAVLEQYF. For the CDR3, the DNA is TGTGCCAGCAGTTCGAGGACAGCGGTGCTAGAGCAGTACTTC.

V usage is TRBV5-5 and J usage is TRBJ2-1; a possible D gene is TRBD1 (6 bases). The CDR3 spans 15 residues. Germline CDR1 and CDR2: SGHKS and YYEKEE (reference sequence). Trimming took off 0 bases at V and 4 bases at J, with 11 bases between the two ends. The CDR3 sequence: CASSLESGAYNEQFF. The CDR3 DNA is TGTGCCAGCAGCTTGGAGTCAGGGGCGTACAATGAGCAGTTCTTC.

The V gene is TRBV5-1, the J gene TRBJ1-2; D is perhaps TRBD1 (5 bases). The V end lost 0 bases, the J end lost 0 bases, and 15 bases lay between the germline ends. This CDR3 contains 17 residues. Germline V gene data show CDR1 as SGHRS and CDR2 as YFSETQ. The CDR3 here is CASSLEAGGGSNYGYTF. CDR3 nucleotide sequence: TGCGCCAGCAGCTTGGAAGCAGGTGGGGGGTCTAACTATGGCTACACCTTC.